This TCR beta chain stems from a study of T cell repertoires in cytomegalovirus infection. For the study at large: Evidence of both CMV infection and a matching HLA type came from public TCR beta signatures. Regarding the study as a whole: CMV-specific HLA-C-restricted TCR beta clonotypes dominated the ex vivo response. Identification of carriers of CMV plus the relevant HLA was performed using cumulative public TCR beta family frequency.

TCRdb fed the reads into MiXCR, producing one record per CDR3 protein. Here the sample spans approximately 500,000 distinct CDR3 sequences, 11% being singletons. This clonotype was seen only a few times. Its antigen is unidentified. After removal of 1 base from V and 2 bases from J, the junction contained 3 bases not matched to a gene. Germline lookup yields CDR1 DFQATT and CDR2 SNEGSKA (reference sequence). There are 14 residues in the CDR3. The sequence derives from a human donor in good health (CMV status not recorded). Some clones in this sample may be carry-over from other donors' samples. The chain links TRBV20-1 to TRBJ2-3, with TRBD2 matching 7 bases. The specimen sequenced was PBMCs. The CDR3 is CSARGDYITDTQYF. In nucleotides, the CDR3 is TGCAGTGCTAGAGGGGACTACATCACAGATACGCAGTATTTT.